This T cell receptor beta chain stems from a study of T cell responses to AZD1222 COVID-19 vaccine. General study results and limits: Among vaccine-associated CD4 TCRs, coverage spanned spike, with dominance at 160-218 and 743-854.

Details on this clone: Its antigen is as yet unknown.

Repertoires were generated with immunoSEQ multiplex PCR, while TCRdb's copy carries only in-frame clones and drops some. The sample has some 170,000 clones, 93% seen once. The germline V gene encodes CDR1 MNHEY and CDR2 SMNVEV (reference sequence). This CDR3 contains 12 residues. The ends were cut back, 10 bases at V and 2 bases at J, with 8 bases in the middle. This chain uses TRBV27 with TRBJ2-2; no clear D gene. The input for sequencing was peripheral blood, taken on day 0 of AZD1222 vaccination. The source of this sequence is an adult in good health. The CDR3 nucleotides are TGTGCCACCCGCTCAAACACCGGGGAGCTGTTTTTT. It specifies CATRSNTGELFF.